This T cell receptor (beta chain) was profiled in a study of blood T cell repertoires in COVID-19. Study overall: PBMCs, B-cell-depleted T cells, or T cells were the source of the cDNA or gDNA that made up the material.

Repertoires were generated with immunoSEQ multiplex PCR, while TCRdb's copy carries only in-frame clones and drops some. This table has about 190,000 clones, roughly 87% appearing once. Deletions cut 5 bases from V and 6 bases from J, with 14 bases between. The CDR3 runs 15 residues. CDR1 and CDR2 (germline): MNHEY, SMNVEV (reference sequence). Sample: peripheral blood. This sequence originates from a woman between 40 and 50 years old with acute or convalescent COVID-19. The chain employs TRBV27 and TRBJ1-6; D is undetermined. The CDR3 DNA reads TGTGCCAGCAGTATAACACCGGGGATTAATTCACCCCTCCACTTT. Amino acid sequence: CASSITPGINSPLHF.